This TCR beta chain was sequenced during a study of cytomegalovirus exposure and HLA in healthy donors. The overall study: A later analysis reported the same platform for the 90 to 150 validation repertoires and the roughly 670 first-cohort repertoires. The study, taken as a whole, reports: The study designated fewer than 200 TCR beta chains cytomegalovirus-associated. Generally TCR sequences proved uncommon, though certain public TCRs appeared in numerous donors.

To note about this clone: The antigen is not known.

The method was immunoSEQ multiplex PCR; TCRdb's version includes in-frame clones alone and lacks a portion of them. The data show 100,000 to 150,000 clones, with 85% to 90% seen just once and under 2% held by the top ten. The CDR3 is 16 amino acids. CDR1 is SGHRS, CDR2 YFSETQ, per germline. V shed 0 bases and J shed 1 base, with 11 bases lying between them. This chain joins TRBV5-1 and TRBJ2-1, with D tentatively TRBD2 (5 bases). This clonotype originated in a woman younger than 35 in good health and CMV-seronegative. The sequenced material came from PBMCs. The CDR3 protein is CASSLGGVGSYNEQFF. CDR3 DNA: TGCGCCAGCAGCTTGGGGGGAGTTGGGTCCTACAATGAGCAGTTCTTC.